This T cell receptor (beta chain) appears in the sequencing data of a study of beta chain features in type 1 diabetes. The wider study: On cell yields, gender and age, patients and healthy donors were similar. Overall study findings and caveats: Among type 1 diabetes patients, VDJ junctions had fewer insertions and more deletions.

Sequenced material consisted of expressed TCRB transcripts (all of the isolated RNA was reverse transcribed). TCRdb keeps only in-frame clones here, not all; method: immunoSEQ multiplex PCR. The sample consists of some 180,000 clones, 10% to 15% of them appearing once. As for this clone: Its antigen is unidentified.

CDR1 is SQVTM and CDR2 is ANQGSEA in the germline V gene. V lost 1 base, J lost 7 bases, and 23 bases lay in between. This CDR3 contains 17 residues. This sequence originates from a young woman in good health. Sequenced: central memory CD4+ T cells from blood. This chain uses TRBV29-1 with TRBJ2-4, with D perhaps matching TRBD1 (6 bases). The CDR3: CSVEGIIGRDNMNIQYF. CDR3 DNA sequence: TGCAGCGTTGAAGGTATTATCGGACGGGACAATATGAACATTCAGTACTTC.